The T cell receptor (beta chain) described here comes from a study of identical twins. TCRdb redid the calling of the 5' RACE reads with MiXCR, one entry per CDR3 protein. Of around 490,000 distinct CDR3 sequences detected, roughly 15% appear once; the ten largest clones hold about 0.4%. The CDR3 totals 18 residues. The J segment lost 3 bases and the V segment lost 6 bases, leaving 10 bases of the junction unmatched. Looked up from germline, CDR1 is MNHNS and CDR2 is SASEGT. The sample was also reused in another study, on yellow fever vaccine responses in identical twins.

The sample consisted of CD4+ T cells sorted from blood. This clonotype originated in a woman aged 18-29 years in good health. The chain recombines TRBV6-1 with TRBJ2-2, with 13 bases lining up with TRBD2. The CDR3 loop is CASSLGLAGRWDTGELFF. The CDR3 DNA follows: TGTGCCAGCAGCTTGGGACTAGCGGGACGGTGGGACACCGGGGAGCTGTTTTTT.